The 19 T cell receptor beta chains given below trace back to one sample, sequenced in a study of shared clonotypes between healthy human individuals. Assay used: immunoSEQ multiplex PCR; TCRdb lists only in-frame clones, some missing. The sample lists around 690,000 clones; about 90% were seen once. The sample was memory CD8+ T cells from PBMCs. The subset was: CD45RO+ cells pooled with CCR7-negative TemRA cells. The receptors here all came from a man younger than 35 in good health. Some clones in this sample may be carry-over from other donors' samples.

The V and J genes are TRBV28 and TRBJ2-4, with D tentatively TRBD1 (5 bases). Deletions cut 7 bases from V and 5 bases from J, with 15 bases between. The germline V gene encodes CDR1 MDHEN and CDR2 SYDVKM. The length of the CDR3 is 14 residues. The CDR3, as DNA: TGTGCCAGCACCCGGCAGGGTCCACAAAACATTCAGTACTTC. This translates into CASTRQGPQNIQYF.

The chain has TRBV19 and TRBJ1-1; no definite D call. CDR3 length: 13 residues. Per germline, CDR1 LNHDA and CDR2 SQIVND (reference sequence). The V and J ends lost 9 bases and 1 base respectively, with 12 bases between them. In DNA form, the CDR3 reads TGTGCCAGCCACCTTCGCGGGAACACTGAAGCTTTCTTT. Encoded protein: CASHLRGNTEAFF.

This clone was seen more than once but under ten times. In the same sample, other DNA sequences code for this CDR3. The chain joins TRBV28 to TRBJ1-5; D gene unclear. The ends were cut back, 3 bases at V and 0 bases at J, with 3 bases in the middle. The germline gives CDR1 MDHEN, CDR2 SYDVKM. This CDR3 comprises 13 residues. The CDR3 DNA reads TGTGCCAGCAGTTTTTATAGCAATCAGCCCCAGCATTTT. It translates to CASSFYSNQPQHF.

This clone is judged medium-sized (0.01 to 0.1%). The sample holds other DNA sequences that translate to the same CDR3. The CDR3 is CASSGSTTSDSSYEQYF. The CDR3 coding sequence is TGTGCCAGCAGCGGATCGACAACTAGCGATAGCTCCTACGAGCAGTACTTC. The J gene is TRBJ2-7, the V gene TRBV7-3, with 7 positions matching TRBD2. V gave up 5 bases and J gave up 0 bases; unmatched junction bases: 13. Germline values: CDR1 SGHTA, CDR2 FQGTGA. The CDR3 consists of 17 residues. Filled out from reference TRBV7-3 and TRBJ2-7, the complete variable domain reads GAGVSQTPSNKVTEKGKYVELRCDPISGHTALYWYRQSLGQGPEFLIYFQGTGAADDSGLPNDRFFAVRPEGSVSTLKIQRTERGDSAVYLCASSGSTTSDSSYEQYFGPGTRLTVT.

This chain connects TRBV5-6 to TRBJ2-1, with D maybe TRBD2 (6 bases). The CDR3 length is 12 residues. Germline V gives CDR1 SGHDT, CDR2 YYEEEE. V was pared by 4 bases and J by 9 bases, with 11 bases between. Here the CDR3 DNA reads TGTGCCAGCAGCAGCTGGAGGGGTGAGCAGTTCTTC. Residues: CASSSWRGEQFF.

The chain uses TRBV9 and TRBJ2-2; D is unresolved. The CDR3 extends over 12 amino acids. V lost 3 bases to trimming and J lost 5 bases, with 5 bases between them. Germline values: CDR1 SGDLS, CDR2 YYNGEE. The CDR3 nucleotides read TGTGCCAGCAGCGAGACTACCGGGGAGCTGTTTTTT. Protein sequence: CASSETTGELFF.

About this clone: Distinct nucleotide sequences in the sample also encode this CDR3. V and J are TRBV9 and TRBJ2-1; 11 bases agree with TRBD2. CDR3 size: 15 residues. Germline V gene data show CDR1 as SGDLS and CDR2 as YYNGEE. Trimming removed 2 bases from V and 4 bases from J; junction bases left unmatched: 2. CDR3 loop: CASSVGLAEYNEQFF. The CDR3 nucleotides are TGTGCCAGCAGCGTGGGACTAGCGGAATACAATGAGCAGTTCTTC.

The chain combines TRBV7-9 with TRBJ1-2; possible D gene TRBD1, 5 bases. Deletions cut 8 bases from V and 2 bases from J, with 12 bases between. Germline CDR1 SEHNR, CDR2 FQNEAQ (reference sequence). CDR3 length: 13 residues. CDR3 protein: CASQIGANYGYTF. The CDR3 bases are TGTGCCAGCCAGATAGGGGCCAACTATGGCTACACCTTC. Looking up the rest from reference TRBV7-9 and TRBJ1-2 gives the full variable domain: DTGVSQNPRHKITKRGQNVTFRCDPISEHNRLYWYRQTLGQGPEFLTYFQNEAQLEKSRLLSDRFSAERPKGSFSTLEIQRTEQGDSAMYLCASQIGANYGYTFGSGTRLTVV.

V usage is TRBV5-1 and J usage is TRBJ2-5; D call uncertain. This CDR3 region has 12 residues. Germline V gene data show CDR1 as SGHRS and CDR2 as YFSETQ. Trimming took off 0 bases at V and 5 bases at J, with 5 bases between the two ends. The CDR3 coding sequence is TGCGCCAGCAGCTTGGACTGGGAGACCCAGTACTTC. Translation gives CASSLDWETQYF.

The sample holds a few counts of this clone. The V and J genes are TRBV10-2 and TRBJ2-7; weak D call: TRBD1 (6 bases). In germline, CDR1 is WSHSY, CDR2 SAAADI. CDR3 size: 13 residues. Trimming stripped 2 bases from V and 2 bases from J, with 7 bases between. The CDR3 loop reads CASSEGQTYEQYF. CDR3 bases: TGCGCCAGCAGTGAGGGACAGACCTACGAGCAGTACTTC.

The rearrangement links TRBV27 to TRBJ1-3, with TRBD1 as a possible D gene (5 bases). The V gene's germline CDR1 is MNHEY and CDR2 SMNVEV (reference sequence). V shed 8 bases and J shed 2 bases, with 16 bases lying between them. The CDR3 runs to 15 residues. The CDR3 here is CASRGGGWAGNTIYF. CDR3 DNA sequence: TGTGCCAGCCGTGGGGGGGGATGGGCTGGAAACACCATATATTTT.

V and J are TRBV20-1 and TRBJ2-5; D unresolved. The CDR3 spans 11 residues. Trimming shortened V by 6 bases and J by 3 bases, and 8 bases separated the two germline ends. The V gene's germline CDR1 is DFQATT and CDR2 SNEGSKA (reference sequence). The chain's CDR3 is CSAKLEETQYF. CDR3 sequence (DNA): TGCAGTGCCAAGCTAGAAGAGACCCAGTACTTC.

The V call is TRBV4-3, the J call TRBJ2-4; D perhaps matches TRBD1 (6 bases). Trimming took 1 base from V and 8 from J, leaving 15 bases between them. CDR1 is LGHNA, CDR2 YSLEER, per germline. The CDR3 length is 15 residues. The CDR3 sequence: CASSQGIAQGHIQYF. The DNA of the CDR3 is TGCGCCAGCAGCCAAGGGATCGCACAGGGACACATTCAGTACTTC.

The chain is built from TRBV30 and TRBJ2-3, with 7 bases fitting TRBD2. The CDR3 covers 15 residues. The germline gives CDR1 GTSNPN, CDR2 SVGIG (reference sequence). V was clipped by 4 bases and J by 3 bases; unmatched bases: 10. Here the CDR3 reads CAWNGGGILTDTQYF. The CDR3 nucleotides are TGTGCCTGGAATGGGGGGGGGATTCTTACAGATACGCAGTATTTT.

CDR3: CASNEQGAREQYF. CDR3 bases: TGTGCCAGCAACGAACAGGGGGCCAGGGAGCAGTACTTC. The V call is TRBV27, the J call TRBJ2-7, with 9 bases lining up with TRBD1. The CDR3 is 13 residues long. In germline, CDR1 is MNHEY, CDR2 SMNVEV (reference sequence). V gave up 7 bases and J gave up 7 bases; unmatched junction bases: 8.

The chain carries TRBV7-2 and TRBJ1-2; D gene unclear. Germline-derived CDR1 and CDR2 are SGHTA and FQGNSA. Trimming pared 1 base from V and 4 bases from J, leaving 10 bases between. The CDR3 is made up of 14 amino acids. The CDR3 DNA reads as TGTGCCAGCAGCTTAGAGGCACCGAGCTATGGCTACACCTTC. Translation gives CASSLEAPSYGYTF.

This rearrangement joins TRBV6-5 to TRBJ2-3, with TRBD1 matching 8 bases. The CDR3 runs to 16 residues. Per germline, CDR1 MNHEY and CDR2 SVGAGI. V lost 2 bases to trimming and J lost 0 bases; unmatched junction nucleotides: 4. The CDR3 here is CASSYRTGRSTDTQYF. The CDR3 region has the DNA TGTGCCAGCAGTTACAGGACAGGGAGGAGCACAGATACGCAGTATTTT.

The chain links TRBV29-1 to TRBJ2-7, with D possibly being TRBD2 (5 bases). CDR1 and CDR2 (germline): SQVTM, ANQGSEA. The germline V and J ends were trimmed by 2 bases and 1 base, with 12 bases remaining between them. CDR3 length: 14 amino acids. CDR3: CSVETRETSYEQYF. CDR3 bases: TGCAGCGTTGAAACCCGGGAAACTTCCTACGAGCAGTACTTC.

This clone appeared a single time. The chain is built from TRBV6-5 and TRBJ1-4, with D hard to call. Germline CDR1 MNHEY, CDR2 SVGAGI. This CDR3 is 14 amino acids long. Trimming took 1 base from V and 7 from J, leaving 10 bases between them. The CDR3 nucleotides are TGTGCCAGCAGTTACTTTAAGAAGGGTGAAAAACTGTTTTTT. Its translation is CASSYFKKGEKLFF.